These 23 T cell receptor beta chains were all obtained from the same sample, sequenced in a study of T cell repertoires in cytomegalovirus infection. Each CDR3 protein gets one entry after TCRdb re-called the reads with MiXCR. The sample lists roughly 220,000 distinct CDR3 sequences, roughly 34% occurring once. Their recognized antigens are unknown. The specimen was CD8+ T cells from cultured PBMCs, collected from culture after CMV antigen stimulation. The receptors were gathered from a human donor in good health (CMV status not recorded). Some clones in this sample may be carry-over from other donors' samples.

This rearrangement joins TRBV11-2 to TRBJ2-4, with unresolved D. Trimming pared 1 base from V and 8 bases from J, leaving 9 bases between. Germline V gene sequence: CDR1 SGHAT, CDR2 FQNNGV. The CDR3 sequence is 13 residues long. Here the CDR3 reads CASSLVRGDIQYF. The CDR3 DNA reads TGTGCCAGCAGCTTAGTCAGAGGAGACATTCAGTACTTC.

This clonotype was counted between two and nine times. V and J are TRBV7-9 and TRBJ1-4; the D gene is possibly TRBD1 (5 bases). V dropped 5 bases and J dropped 4 bases, with 14 bases sitting between them. Germline assignment: CDR1 SEHNR and CDR2 FQNEAQ (reference sequence). The CDR3 has 15 amino acids. The CDR3 sequence: CASSPPGQSNEKLFF. The CDR3 nucleotides are TGTGCCAGCAGCCCCCCAGGGCAAAGTAATGAAAAACTGTTTTTT.

This clonotype was found a few times. This sequence joins TRBV7-8 and TRBJ1-5, with D uncertain. V was trimmed by 5 bases and J by 4 bases, leaving 12 bases between them. CDR1 is SGHVS and CDR2 is FQNEAQ in the germline V gene. The CDR3 contains 14 residues. The CDR3 DNA reads as TGTGCCAGCAGCGCGGGCCGGGGAAATCAGCCCCAGCATTTT. It is translated as CASSAGRGNQPQHF.

This clonotype appeared a few times. The chain is built from TRBV4-1 and TRBJ2-7; 8 bases agree with TRBD2. Per germline, CDR1 MGHRA and CDR2 YSYEKL. With V trimmed by 4 bases and J by 0 bases, 8 bases remained unmatched. This CDR3 contains 16 residues. The CDR3 here is CASSRISGSDSYEQYF. The CDR3 DNA reads TGCGCCAGCAGCCGAATAAGCGGGAGCGACTCCTACGAGCAGTACTTC.

This clonotype was picked up a small number of times. This chain uses TRBV28 with TRBJ2-3; 12 bases are shared with TRBD2. The V gene end was trimmed by 2 bases and the J gene end by 2 bases; junction bases not matched to a gene: 5. Germline CDR1 reads MDHEN; CDR2 reads SYDVKM. CDR3 length: 17 amino acids. The CDR3 loop is CASSLVRLAGDTDTQYF. DNA of the CDR3: TGTGCCAGCAGTTTAGTTCGACTAGCGGGAGACACAGATACGCAGTATTTT.

This sequence joins TRBV9 and TRBJ2-1; D gene unclear. V lost 3 bases and J 7 bases, leaving 5 bases between the germline ends. Germline V gives CDR1 SGDLS, CDR2 YYNGEE. The CDR3 extends over 11 amino acids. The DNA of the CDR3 is TGTGCCAGCAGCGATAAGAATGAGCAGTTCTTC. It is translated as CASSDKNEQFF. Full variable domain (missing parts from reference TRBV9 and TRBJ2-1): DSGVTQTPKHLITATGQRVTLRCSPRSGDLSVYWYQQSLDQGLQFLIQYYNGEERAKGNILERFSAQQFPDLHSELNLSSLELGDSALYFCASSDKNEQFFGPGTRLTVL.

With regard to this clonotype: At one of its ends the junction is not consistent with the germline gene, which may arise from a read error. V gene TRBV12-3 or TRBV12-4 combines with J gene TRBJ2-5; TRBD2 is a possible D gene (6 bases). The CDR3 spans 13 residues. As DNA, the CDR3 is TGTGCCAGCAGATTAGCGGCTAAAGAGACCCAGTACTTC. It codes for CASRLAAKETQYF.

This sequence joins TRBV27 and TRBJ1-1, with a tentative D call TRBD1 (5 bases). Germline V lookup: CDR1 MNHEY, CDR2 SMNVEV (reference sequence). The CDR3 runs 14 residues. The V and J ends lost 8 bases and 0 bases respectively, with 13 bases between them. In DNA, the CDR3 is TGTGCCAGCCGGCGGGGGAACATGAACACTGAAGCTTTCTTT. Protein sequence: CASRRGNMNTEAFF.

This clonotype showed up just a few times. The rearrangement joins TRBV27 to TRBJ1-2; D is ambiguous. The CDR3 length is 14 residues. Germline CDR1 reads MNHEY; CDR2 reads SMNVEV (reference sequence). Deletions cut 5 bases from V and 4 bases from J, with 14 bases between. The CDR3 spells CASSPGPRAYGYTF. In DNA, the CDR3 is TGTGCCAGCAGTCCGGGTCCTCGCGCCTATGGCTACACCTTC.

The chain is built from TRBV27 and TRBJ2-7, with TRBD2 matching 9 bases. Per the germline V gene, CDR1 is MNHEY and CDR2 is SMNVEV (reference sequence). This CDR3 is 16 amino acids long. Trimming removed 4 bases from V and 3 bases from J; junction bases left unmatched: 10. The CDR3 nucleotides read TGTGCCAGCAGTTCCCGCTGGCTAGCGGGGTACTACGAGCAGTACTTC. It codes for CASSSRWLAGYYEQYF.

The gene calls are TRBV10-3 and TRBJ2-1, with 11 positions matching TRBD2. J lost 8 bases, V lost 3 bases, and 6 bases had no gene match. CDR1 is ENHRY and CDR2 is SYGVKD in the germline V gene. The CDR3 is made up of 15 amino acids. For the CDR3, the DNA is TGTGCCATCAGTGACACTAGCGGGGGTGTGGATGAGCAGTTCTTC. Its protein is CAISDTSGGVDEQFF.

J is TRBJ2-7 and V is TRBV7-2; D uncertain. The V end lost 6 bases, the J end lost 6 bases, and 9 bases lay between the germline ends. Germline assignment: CDR1 SGHTA and CDR2 FQGNSA. This CDR3 is 11 amino acids long. The DNA of the CDR3 is TGTGCCAGCAGGATGGGATCCGAGCAGTACTTC. Protein: CASRMGSEQYF.

V is TRBV7-9 and J is TRBJ2-6; 8 bases are shared with TRBD1. Trimming took 2 bases from V and 2 from J; bases not matched to a gene: 5. The germline V gene encodes CDR1 SEHNR and CDR2 FQNEAQ (reference sequence). The CDR3 is 17 amino acids. The CDR3 is CASSLLQGAAGANVLTF. As DNA, the CDR3 is TGTGCCAGCAGCTTACTGCAGGGGGCGGCTGGGGCCAACGTCCTGACTTTC.

This clonotype was seen a handful of times. The chain employs TRBV23-1 and TRBJ2-7, with D perhaps matching TRBD1 (6 bases). TRBV23-1 is identified as an open reading frame with a role that is uncertain. Trimming cost V 2 bases and J 4 bases, with 24 bases left between them. The CDR3 length is 18 residues. The CDR3 sequence is CASSQPSNRVLFEYEQYF. The DNA for the CDR3 is TGCGCCAGCAGTCAACCTAGTAACAGGGTTCTTTTCGAATACGAGCAGTACTTC.

The chain's CDR3 is CASSLRTGANEQFF. The CDR3 bases are TGTGCCAGCAGCCTTAGGACAGGGGCGAATGAGCAGTTCTTC. V and J are TRBV7-6 and TRBJ2-1, with TRBD1 identical over 9 bases. Germline V gene data show CDR1 as SGHVS and CDR2 as FNYEAQ. CDR3 length: 14 residues. Trimming at V came to 5 bases and at J to 7 bases, leaving 6 bases not matched to a gene.

This clonotype has at least ten counts. The CDR3 bases are TGTGCCAGCAGCTTAGGGGATTTCTACGAGCAGTACTTC. This sequence encodes CASSLGDFYEQYF. V is TRBV7-2 and J is TRBJ2-7; no firm D call. CDR3 length: 13 amino acids. The V end lost 1 base, the J end lost 3 bases, and 7 bases lay between the germline ends. Germline CDR1 is SGHTA and CDR2 is FQGNSA. Looking up the rest from reference TRBV7-2 and TRBJ2-7 gives the full variable domain: GAGVSQSPSNKVTEKGKDVELRCDPISGHTALYWYRQSLGQGLEFLIYFQGNSAPDKSGLPSDRFSAERTGGSVSTLTIQRTQQEDSAVYLCASSLGDFYEQYFGPGTRLTVT.

V gene TRBV20-1 combines with J gene TRBJ2-3, with 7 bases matching TRBD2. Germline assignment: CDR1 DFQATT and CDR2 SNEGSKA (reference sequence). This CDR3 spans 15 amino acids. V gave up 8 bases and J gave up 6 bases; unmatched junction bases: 17. As DNA, the CDR3 is TGCAGTACCAAGGGCCAGGCGGGAGAATCGGATACGCAGTATTTT. It codes for CSTKGQAGESDTQYF.

As DNA, the CDR3 is TGTGCCACCAGCAGAGATCCGCCAGGTTTGACTAATGAAAAACTGTTTTTT. Its translation: CATSRDPPGLTNEKLFF. This chain uses TRBV15 with TRBJ1-4, with D hard to call. From germline, CDR1 is LNHNV and CDR2 YYDKDF (reference sequence). V lost 0 bases to trimming and J lost 2 bases, with 13 bases between them. This CDR3 contains 17 residues.

The V gene is TRBV20-1, the J gene TRBJ1-2, with D tentatively TRBD1 (5 bases). Between the trimmed V and J ends, which lost 0 bases and 3 bases, there was a span of 17 bases. The CDR3 is made up of 16 amino acids. CDR1 is DFQATT and CDR2 is SNEGSKA in the germline V gene (reference sequence). CDR3 sequence: CSARDPAGGRDYGYTF. The CDR3 bases are TGCAGTGCTAGAGATCCTGCTGGGGGTAGGGACTATGGCTACACCTTC.

CDR3 loop: CASSLGTGGLYEQYF. The CDR3 nucleotides are TGTGCCAGCAGTTTAGGGACAGGGGGCTTGTACGAGCAGTACTTC. V usage is TRBV27 and J usage is TRBJ2-7, with TRBD1 identical over 12 bases. The V segment lost 2 bases and the J segment 4 bases; nucleotides outside the gene matches: 3. The length of the CDR3 is 15 residues. The germline V gene encodes CDR1 MNHEY and CDR2 SMNVEV (reference sequence).

The chain has TRBV20-1 and TRBJ1-1; D might be TRBD1 (6 bases). The germline CDR1 and CDR2 sequences are DFQATT and SNEGSKA (reference sequence). Trimming took off 2 bases at V and 9 bases at J, with 22 bases between the two ends. This CDR3 comprises 15 residues. DNA for the CDR3: TGCAGTGCTAGACAGGGGCTCAGTATACATGAAAAAGCTTTCTTT. Protein sequence: CSARQGLSIHEKAFF.

V usage is TRBV6-5 and J usage is TRBJ2-7; 7 bases map to TRBD1. CDR1 is MNHEY and CDR2 is SVGAGI in the germline V gene. This CDR3 region has 13 residues. Trimming removed 1 base from V and 5 bases from J; junction bases left unmatched: 2. CDR3 residues: CASSYFGQDEQYF. CDR3 in DNA: TGTGCCAGCAGTTACTTTGGACAGGACGAGCAGTACTTC.

The table lists this clonotype with a few counts. The chain employs TRBV10-3 and TRBJ1-4, with 8 bases fitting TRBD1. This CDR3 contains 16 residues. Germline V lookup: CDR1 ENHRY, CDR2 SYGVKD. The trim removed 0 bases at V and 0 bases at J, leaving 0 bases unmatched. The CDR3 is CAISESGQATNEKLFF. The CDR3 DNA reads TGTGCCATCAGTGAGTCGGGACAGGCAACTAATGAAAAACTGTTTTTT.